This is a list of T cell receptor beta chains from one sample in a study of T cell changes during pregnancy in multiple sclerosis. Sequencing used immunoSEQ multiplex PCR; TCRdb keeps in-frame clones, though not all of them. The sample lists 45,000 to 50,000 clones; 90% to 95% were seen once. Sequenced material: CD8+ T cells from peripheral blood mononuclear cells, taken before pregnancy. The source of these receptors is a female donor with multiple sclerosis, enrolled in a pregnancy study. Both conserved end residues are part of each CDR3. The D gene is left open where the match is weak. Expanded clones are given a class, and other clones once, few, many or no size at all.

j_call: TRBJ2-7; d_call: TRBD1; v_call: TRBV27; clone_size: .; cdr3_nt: TGTGCCAGCAGTTTATCTGGAGGACAGGTCTTCTACGAGCAGTACTTC; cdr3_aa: CASSLSGGQVFYEQYF
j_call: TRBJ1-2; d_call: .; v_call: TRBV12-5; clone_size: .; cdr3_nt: TGTGCTAGTGGGCCGGGGGGCTATGGCTACACCTTC; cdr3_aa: CASGPGGYGYTF
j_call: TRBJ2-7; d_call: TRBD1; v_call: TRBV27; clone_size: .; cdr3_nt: TGTGCCAGCAGCGACGGACAGGGGAAGTACGAGCAGTACTTC; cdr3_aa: CASSDGQGKYEQYF
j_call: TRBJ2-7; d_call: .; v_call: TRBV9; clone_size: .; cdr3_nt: TGTGCCAGCAGCGTAGAGACAGATTCCTACGAGCAGTACTTC; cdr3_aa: CASSVETDSYEQYF
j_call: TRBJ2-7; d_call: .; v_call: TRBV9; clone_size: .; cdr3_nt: TGTGCCAGCAGCGTGAGCCGGGACACCTCCTACGAGCAGTACTTC; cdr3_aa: CASSVSRDTSYEQYF
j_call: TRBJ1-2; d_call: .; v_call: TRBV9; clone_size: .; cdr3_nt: TGTGCCAGCAGCGCCCCACATCCATCGCCCTATGGCTACACCTTC; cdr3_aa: CASSAPHPSPYGYTF
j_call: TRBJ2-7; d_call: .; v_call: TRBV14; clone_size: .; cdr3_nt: TGTGCCAGCTTTATACCTGACTACGCCGACTATGGGTACGAGCAGTACTTC; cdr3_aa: CASFIPDYADYGYEQYF
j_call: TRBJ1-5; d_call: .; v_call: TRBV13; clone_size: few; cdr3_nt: TGTGCCAGCAGCTTAGGCAGGGACAATCAGCCCCAGCATTTT; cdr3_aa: CASSLGRDNQPQHF
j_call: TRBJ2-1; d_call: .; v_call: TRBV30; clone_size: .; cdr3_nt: TGTGCCTGGAGTGTACAGTTTGAGGGCTACAATGAGCAGTTCTTC; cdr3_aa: CAWSVQFEGYNEQFF
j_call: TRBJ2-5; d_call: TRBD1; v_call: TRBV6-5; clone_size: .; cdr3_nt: TGTGCCAGCACTACAGGGGGTGAGACCCAGTACTTC; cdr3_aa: CASTTGGETQYF
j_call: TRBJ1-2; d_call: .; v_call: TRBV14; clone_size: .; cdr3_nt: TGTGCCAGCAGCCACTACCCCGAGGGTGGCTACACCTTC; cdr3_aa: CASSHYPEGGYTF
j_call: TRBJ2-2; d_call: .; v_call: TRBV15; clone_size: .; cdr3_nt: TGTGCCACCAGCAGACAGGGTAGGGCCGGGGAGCTGTTTTTT; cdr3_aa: CATSRQGRAGELFF
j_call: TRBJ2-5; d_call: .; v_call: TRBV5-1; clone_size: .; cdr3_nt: TGCGCCAGCAGCCCGGGACTTTCCCTAGAGACCCAGTACTTC; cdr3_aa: CASSPGLSLETQYF
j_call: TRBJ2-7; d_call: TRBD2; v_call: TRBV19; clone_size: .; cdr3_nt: TGTGCCAGTAGTCTTGGACTAGCGGGAGGCCACGAGCAGTACTTC; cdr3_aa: CASSLGLAGGHEQYF
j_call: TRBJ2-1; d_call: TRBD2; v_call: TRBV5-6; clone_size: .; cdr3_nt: TGTGCCAGCAGCTCGGGGGGACTAGGAAGGATGAACAATGAGCAGTTCTTC; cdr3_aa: CASSSGGLGRMNNEQFF
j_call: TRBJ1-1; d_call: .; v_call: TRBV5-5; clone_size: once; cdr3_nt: TGTGCCAGCAGGCGCGACTTGAACACTGAAGCTTTCTTT; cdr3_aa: CASRRDLNTEAFF
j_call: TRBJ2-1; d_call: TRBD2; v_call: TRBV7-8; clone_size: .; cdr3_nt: TGTGCCACCACGCCAAGCGGGATCATAACCTACAATGAGCAGTTCTTC; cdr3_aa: CATTPSGIITYNEQFF
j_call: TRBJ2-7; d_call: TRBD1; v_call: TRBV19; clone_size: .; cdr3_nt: TGTGCCAGTAGTAGGGGACAGGGTATCAACGAGCAGTACTTC; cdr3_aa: CASSRGQGINEQYF
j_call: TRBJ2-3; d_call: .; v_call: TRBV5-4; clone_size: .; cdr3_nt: TGTGCCAGCACCTCTCGAAGCGGTTTCACAGATACGCAGTATTTT; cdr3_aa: CASTSRSGFTDTQYF
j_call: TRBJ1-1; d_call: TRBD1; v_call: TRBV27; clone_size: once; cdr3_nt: TGTGCCAGCACCCCCGACCCAGGGGGCGGCACTGAAGCTTTCTTT; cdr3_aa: CASTPDPGGGTEAFF
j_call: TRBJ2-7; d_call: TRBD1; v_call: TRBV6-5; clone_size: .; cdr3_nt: TGTGCCAGCAGGGGTGGACAGGGGCAAAACGAGCAGTACTTC; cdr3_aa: CASRGGQGQNEQYF
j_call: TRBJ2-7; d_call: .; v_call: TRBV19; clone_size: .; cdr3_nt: TGTGCCAGTAGTATTATACAGGGACCTTCCTACGAGCAGTACTTC; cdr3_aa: CASSIIQGPSYEQYF
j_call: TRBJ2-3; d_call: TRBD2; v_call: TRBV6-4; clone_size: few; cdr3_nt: TGTGCCAGCAGCGGCGGGACTAGCGGGAGTGAGGGCACAGATACGCAGTATTTT; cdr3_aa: CASSGGTSGSEGTDTQYF
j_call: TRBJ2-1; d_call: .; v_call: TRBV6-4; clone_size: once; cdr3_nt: TGTGCCAGCAGTGTCGGGAGATTCGGTTACAATGAGCAGTTCTTC; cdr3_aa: CASSVGRFGYNEQFF
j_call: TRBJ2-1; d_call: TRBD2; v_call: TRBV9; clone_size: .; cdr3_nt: TGTGCCAGCAGCGTGCAGGGAGGGAATGAGCAGTTCTTC; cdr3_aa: CASSVQGGNEQFF
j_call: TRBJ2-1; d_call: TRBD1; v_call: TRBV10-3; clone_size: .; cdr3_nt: TGTGCCATCAGCTTACAGGGGGCAGATTTGAAGTTCTTC; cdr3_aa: CAISLQGADLKFF
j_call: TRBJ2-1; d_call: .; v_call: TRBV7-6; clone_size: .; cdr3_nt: TGTGCCAGCAGCGAACTGTACGGTGAGCAGTTCTTC; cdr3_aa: CASSELYGEQFF
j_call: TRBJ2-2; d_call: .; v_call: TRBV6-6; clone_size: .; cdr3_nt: TGTGCCAGCAGTTACTTCTACACCGGGGAGCTGTTTTTT; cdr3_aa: CASSYFYTGELFF
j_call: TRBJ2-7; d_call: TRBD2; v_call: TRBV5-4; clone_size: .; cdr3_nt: TGTGCCAGCAGCCCGCCCGGGAGGGCAGAGTACGAGCAGTACTTC; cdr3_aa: CASSPPGRAEYEQYF
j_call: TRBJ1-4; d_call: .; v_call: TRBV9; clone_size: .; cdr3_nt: TGTGCCAGCAGTGAACAGGGACGGGGAGAAAAACTGTTTTTT; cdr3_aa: CASSEQGRGEKLFF
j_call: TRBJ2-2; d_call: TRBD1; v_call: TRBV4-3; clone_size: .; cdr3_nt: TGCGCCAGCAGCCAAGTGGGACAGGGAACCGGGGAGCTGTTTTTT; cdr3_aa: CASSQVGQGTGELFF
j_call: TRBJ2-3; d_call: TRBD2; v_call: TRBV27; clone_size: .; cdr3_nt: TGTGCCAGCAGTTTGTCTACCGTAGCGGGAGGCCGCAAGAACACAGATACGCAGTATTTT; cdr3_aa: CASSLSTVAGGRKNTDTQYF
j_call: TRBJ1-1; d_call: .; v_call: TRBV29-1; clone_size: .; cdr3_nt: TGCAGCGTTGATCACAGGGATTTGATGAACACTGAAGCTTTCTTT; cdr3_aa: CSVDHRDLMNTEAFF
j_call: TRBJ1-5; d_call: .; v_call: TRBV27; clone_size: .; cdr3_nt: TGTGCCAGCAGTTTATCGGGAGGTAACCAGCCCCAGCATTTT; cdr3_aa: CASSLSGGNQPQHF
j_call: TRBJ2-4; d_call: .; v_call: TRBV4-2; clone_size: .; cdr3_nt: TGTGCCAGCAGCCCCGGGGTGACAGCCAAAAACATTCAGTACTTC; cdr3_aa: CASSPGVTAKNIQYF
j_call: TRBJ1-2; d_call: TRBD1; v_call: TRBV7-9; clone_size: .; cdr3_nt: TGTGCCAGCAGCCAACTGACAGGGGGCAACTATGGCTACACCTTC; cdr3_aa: CASSQLTGGNYGYTF
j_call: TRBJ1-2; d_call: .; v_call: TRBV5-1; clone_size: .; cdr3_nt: TGCGCCAGCTCAAAAGCGGTTCGAAAGACCTATGGCTACACCTTC; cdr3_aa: CASSKAVRKTYGYTF
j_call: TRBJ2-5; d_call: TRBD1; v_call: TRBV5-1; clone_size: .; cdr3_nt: TGCGCCAGCAGCACGGGACAGGGACAAGAGACCCAGTACTTC; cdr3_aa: CASSTGQGQETQYF
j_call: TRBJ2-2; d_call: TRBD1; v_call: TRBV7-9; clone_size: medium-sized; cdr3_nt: TGTGCCAGCATCCAGATGACAGGGGGCATCGGGGAGCTGTTTTTT; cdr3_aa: CASIQMTGGIGELFF
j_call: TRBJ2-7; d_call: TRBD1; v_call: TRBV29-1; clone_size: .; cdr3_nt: TGCAGCGTTTCCTCCGGGACAGGGGGATTAGGCGAGCAGTACTTC; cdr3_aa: CSVSSGTGGLGEQYF
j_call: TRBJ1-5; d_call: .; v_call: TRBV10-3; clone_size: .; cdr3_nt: TGTGCCATCAGTGAACGTCAGGTGGATCAGCCCCAGCATTTT; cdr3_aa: CAISERQVDQPQHF
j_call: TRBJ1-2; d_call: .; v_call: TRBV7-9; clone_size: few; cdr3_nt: TGTGCCAGCAGCCCCATAGTTAACTATGGCTACACCTTC; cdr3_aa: CASSPIVNYGYTF
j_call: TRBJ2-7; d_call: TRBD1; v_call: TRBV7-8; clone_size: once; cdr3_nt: TGTGCCAGCAGCTTAACCTTACAGGGGCCAACCTACGAGCAGTACTTC; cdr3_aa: CASSLTLQGPTYEQYF
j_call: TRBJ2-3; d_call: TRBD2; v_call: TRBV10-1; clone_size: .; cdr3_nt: TGCGCCAGCAGTACAAGCGGGAGGGCCGGAACAGATACGCAGTATTTT; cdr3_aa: CASSTSGRAGTDTQYF
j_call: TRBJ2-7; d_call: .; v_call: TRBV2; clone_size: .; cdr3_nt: TGTGCCAGCAGTGCTACAGGGCTACTCTCCTACGAGCAGTACTTC; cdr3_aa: CASSATGLLSYEQYF
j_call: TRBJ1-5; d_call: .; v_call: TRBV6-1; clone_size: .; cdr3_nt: TGTGCCAGCGGGAGAGGCCAGCATTTT; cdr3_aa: CASGRGQHF
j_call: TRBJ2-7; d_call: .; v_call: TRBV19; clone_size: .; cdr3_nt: TGTGCCAGTAGCCTCCGGGGTGGGGGCCGATCCTACGAGCAGTACTTC; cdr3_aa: CASSLRGGGRSYEQYF
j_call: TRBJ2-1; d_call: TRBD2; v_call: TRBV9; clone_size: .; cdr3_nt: TGTGCCAGCAGCGTATCCAGCGGGAGTAGCGATGAGCAGTTCTTC; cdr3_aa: CASSVSSGSSDEQFF
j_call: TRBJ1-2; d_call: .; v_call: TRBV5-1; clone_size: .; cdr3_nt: TGCGCCAGCAGCTTGGGGGGCGTGTCGGGCTACACCTTC; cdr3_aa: CASSLGGVSGYTF